These 6 T cell receptor beta chains share one sample of origin, sequenced in a study of T cells in Graves' hyperthyroidism and ophthalmopathy. TCR beta CDR3 sequences were amplified from RNA transcripts. TCR CDR3 regions were first amplified by RT-PCR with HTBI primers. TCRdb re-derived calls from the multiplex PCR reads in MiXCR, one entry per CDR3 protein. The data contain roughly 600,000 distinct CDR3 sequences, roughly 15% of them singletons. Source material: blood. The receptors here all came from a woman in her forties or fifties with Graves' ophthalmopathy.

The chain joins TRBV29-1 to TRBJ2-3; TRBD2 matches at 8 bases. Per germline, CDR1 SQVTM and CDR2 ANQGSEA. With V trimmed by 1 base and J by 4 bases, 4 bases remained unmatched. This CDR3 spans 14 amino acids. The CDR3 bases are TGCAGCGTTGAAGGAACTAGCGGAGCAGATACGCAGTATTTT. Protein: CSVEGTSGADTQYF.

The chain has TRBV5-6 and TRBJ2-1; the D gene is possibly TRBD1 (6 bases). The CDR3 spans 15 residues. Germline lookup yields CDR1 SGHDT and CDR2 YYEEEE. V gave up 4 bases and J gave up 10 bases, with 21 bases separating them. Here the CDR3 reads CASSVRTVLAYEQFF. DNA for the CDR3: TGTGCCAGCAGCGTGAGGACAGTCCTGGCCTACGAGCAGTTCTTC.

In this sample, this clonotype turned up many times. The chain carries TRBV3-1 and TRBJ1-4; tentatively, D is TRBD1 (6 bases). The V end lost 4 bases, the J end lost 0 bases, and 12 bases lay between the germline ends. The germline V gene encodes CDR1 LGHDT and CDR2 YNNKEL (reference sequence). The CDR3 consists of 16 residues. CDR3 coding DNA: TGTGCCAGCAGCCGGACAGAACCCGCAACTAATGAAAAACTGTTTTTT. It is translated as CASSRTEPATNEKLFF.

The table lists this clonotype with a few counts. The rearrangement uses TRBV7-2 and TRBJ1-4, with 10 bases that match TRBD1. CDR3 length: 16 amino acids. From germline, CDR1 is SGHTA and CDR2 FQGNSA. Trimming cost V 5 bases and J 6 bases; bases outside gene matches: 9. The CDR3 bases are TGTGCCAGCAGCGCACAGGTCGGGACAGGGGATGAAAAACTGTTTTTT. Translating gives CASSAQVGTGDEKLFF.

The genes are TRBV24-1 and TRBJ2-7; TRBD1 is a possible D gene (5 bases). The CDR3 has 15 amino acids. In germline, CDR1 is KGHDR, CDR2 SFDVKD. V lost 4 bases and J 0 bases, leaving 12 bases between the germline ends. CDR3 nucleotides: TGTGCCACCAGTGACCCCAGGGCCCACTCCTACGAGCAGTACTTC. Translated: CATSDPRAHSYEQYF.

This clonotype has a handful of counts. The J gene is TRBJ2-5, the V gene TRBV10-3; D is possibly TRBD2 (6 bases). Trimming cost V 6 bases and J 3 bases, with 11 bases left between them. This CDR3 is 13 amino acids long. Germline loops: CDR1 ENHRY, CDR2 SYGVKD. CDR3 protein: CAISGTGEETQYF. CDR3 DNA sequence: TGTGCCATCAGCGGGACGGGGGAAGAGACCCAGTACTTC.